Given below is one T cell receptor (beta chain) in context. This table comes from immunoSEQ multiplex PCR, and its TCRdb copy is limited to in-frame clones, with some not included. The sample has some 190,000 clones; about 77% are singletons. This sample was taken from a study of blood T cell repertoires in COVID-19. With 4 bases removed from V and 2 bases from J, the gap between germline ends came to 16 bases. Per germline, CDR1 SGHKS and CDR2 YYEKEE (reference sequence). CDR3 length equals 17 residues. The chain is built from TRBV5-5 and TRBJ1-6; D call uncertain. Sequencing used PBMCs or T cells enriched from blood (not recorded which). This TCR was sampled from a woman in her 50s with acute COVID-19. Written as DNA, the CDR3 is TGTGCCAGCAGCCCGGGAGTAGGGCGAACCTATAATTCACCCCTCCACTTT. This translates into CASSPGVGRTYNSPLHF. The variable domain in full, with the rest retrieved from reference TRBV5-5 and TRBJ1-6, is DAGVTQSPTHLIKTRGQQVTLRCSPISGHKSVSWYQQVLGQGPQFIFQYYEKEERGRGNFPDRFSARQFPNYSSELNVNALLLGDSALYLCASSPGVGRTYNSPLHFGNGTRLTVT.